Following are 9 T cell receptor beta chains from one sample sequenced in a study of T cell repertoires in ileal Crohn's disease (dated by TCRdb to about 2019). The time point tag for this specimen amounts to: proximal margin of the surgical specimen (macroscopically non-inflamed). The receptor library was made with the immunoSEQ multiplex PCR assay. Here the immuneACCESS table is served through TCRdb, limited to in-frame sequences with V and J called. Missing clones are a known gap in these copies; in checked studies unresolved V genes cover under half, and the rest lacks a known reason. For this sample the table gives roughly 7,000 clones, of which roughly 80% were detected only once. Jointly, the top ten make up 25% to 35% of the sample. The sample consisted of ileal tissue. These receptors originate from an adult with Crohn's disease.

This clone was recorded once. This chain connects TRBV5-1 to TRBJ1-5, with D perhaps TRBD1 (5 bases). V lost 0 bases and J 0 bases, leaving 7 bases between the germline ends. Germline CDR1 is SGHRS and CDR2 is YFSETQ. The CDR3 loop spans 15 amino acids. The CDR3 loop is CASSLAGFSNQPQHF. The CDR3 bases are TGCGCCAGCAGCTTGGCAGGGTTTAGCAATCAGCCCCAGCATTTT.

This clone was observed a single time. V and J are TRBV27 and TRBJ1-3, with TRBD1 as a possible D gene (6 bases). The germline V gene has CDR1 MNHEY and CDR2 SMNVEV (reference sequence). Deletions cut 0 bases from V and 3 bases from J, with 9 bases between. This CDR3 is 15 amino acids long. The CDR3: CASSLSLGGGNTIYF. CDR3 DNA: TGTGCCAGCAGTTTATCGTTAGGGGGTGGAAACACCATATATTTT.

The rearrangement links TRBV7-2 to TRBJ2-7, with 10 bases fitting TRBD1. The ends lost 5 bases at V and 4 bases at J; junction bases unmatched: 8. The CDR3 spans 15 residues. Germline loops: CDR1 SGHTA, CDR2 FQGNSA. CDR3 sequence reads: CASSRRTGGLYEQYF. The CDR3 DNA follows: TGTGCCAGCAGCCGAAGGACAGGGGGACTTTACGAGCAGTACTTC.

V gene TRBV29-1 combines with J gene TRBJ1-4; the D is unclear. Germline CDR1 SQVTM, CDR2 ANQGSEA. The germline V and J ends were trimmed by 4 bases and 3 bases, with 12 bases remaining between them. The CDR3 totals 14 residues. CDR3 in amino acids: CSVASGFSNEKLFF. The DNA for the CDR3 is TGCAGCGTTGCCTCGGGATTTTCTAATGAAAAACTGTTTTTT.

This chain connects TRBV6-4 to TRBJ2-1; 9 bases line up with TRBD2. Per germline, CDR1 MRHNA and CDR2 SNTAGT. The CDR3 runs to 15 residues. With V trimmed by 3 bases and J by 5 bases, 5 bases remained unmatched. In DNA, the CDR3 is TGTGCCAGCAGTGAGATGGCGGGGGGGAACAATGAGCAGTTCTTC. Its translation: CASSEMAGGNNEQFF.

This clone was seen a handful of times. CDR3 bases: TGTGCCAGCAGTTTATCGGCCTTAAGATTAGAGCTCCCCGGGGATGAGCAGTTCTTC. Translation gives CASSLSALRLELPGDEQFF. The gene calls are TRBV27 and TRBJ2-1, with D tentatively TRBD2 (5 bases). Trimming removed 0 bases at V and 8 bases at J, with 26 bases between. This CDR3 has 19 residues. From germline, CDR1 is MNHEY and CDR2 SMNVEV (reference sequence).

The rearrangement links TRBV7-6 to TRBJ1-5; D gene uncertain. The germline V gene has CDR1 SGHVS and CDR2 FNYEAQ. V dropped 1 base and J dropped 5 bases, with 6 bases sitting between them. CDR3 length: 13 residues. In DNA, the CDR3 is TGTGCCAGCAGCTTAGAACCTTATCAGCCCCAGCATTTT. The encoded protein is CASSLEPYQPQHF.

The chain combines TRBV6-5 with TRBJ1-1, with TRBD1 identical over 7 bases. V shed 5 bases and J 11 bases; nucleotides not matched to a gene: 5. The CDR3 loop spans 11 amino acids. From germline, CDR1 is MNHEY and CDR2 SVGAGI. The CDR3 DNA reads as TGTGCCAGCAGTGACAGGGTAGGGGCTTTCTTT. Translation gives CASSDRVGAFF.

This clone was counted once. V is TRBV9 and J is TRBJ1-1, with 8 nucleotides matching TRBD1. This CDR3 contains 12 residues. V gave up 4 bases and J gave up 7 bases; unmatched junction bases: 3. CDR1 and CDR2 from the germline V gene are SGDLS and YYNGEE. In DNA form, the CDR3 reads TGTGCCAGCAGCCTACAGGGGGGTGAAGCTTTCTTT. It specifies CASSLQGGEAFF.